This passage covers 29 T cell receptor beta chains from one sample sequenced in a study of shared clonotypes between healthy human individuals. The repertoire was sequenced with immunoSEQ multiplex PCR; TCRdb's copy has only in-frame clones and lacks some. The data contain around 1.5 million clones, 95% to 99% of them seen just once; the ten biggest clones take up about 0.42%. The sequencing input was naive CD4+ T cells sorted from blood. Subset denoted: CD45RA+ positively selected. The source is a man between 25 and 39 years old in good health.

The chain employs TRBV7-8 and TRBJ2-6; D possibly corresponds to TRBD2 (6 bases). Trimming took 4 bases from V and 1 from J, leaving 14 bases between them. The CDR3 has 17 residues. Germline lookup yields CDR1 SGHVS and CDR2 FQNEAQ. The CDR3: CASSSGHRGSGANVLTF. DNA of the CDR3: TGTGCCAGCAGCTCTGGGCACCGGGGGTCTGGGGCCAACGTCCTGACTTTC. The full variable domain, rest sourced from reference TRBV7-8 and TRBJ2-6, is GAGVSQSPRYKVAKRGQDVALRCDPISGHVSLFWYQQALGQGPEFLTYFQNEAQLDKSGLPSDRFFAERPEGSVSTLKIQRTQQEDSAVYLCASSSGHRGSGANVLTFGAGSRLTVL.

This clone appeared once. CDR3 nucleotide sequence: TGTGCCAGCAGCCTCCCCACAGGGCAGTCCTACGAGCAGTACTTC. This translates into CASSLPTGQSYEQYF. This chain connects TRBV5-4 to TRBJ2-7; a weak D match, TRBD1 (6 bases). The CDR3 is 15 residues long. V lost 4 bases and J 1 base, leaving 15 bases between the germline ends. Germline loops: CDR1 SGHNT, CDR2 YYREEE (reference sequence).

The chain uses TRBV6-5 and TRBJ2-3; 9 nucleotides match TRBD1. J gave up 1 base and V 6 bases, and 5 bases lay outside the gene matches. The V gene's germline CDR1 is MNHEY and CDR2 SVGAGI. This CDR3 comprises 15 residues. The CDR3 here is CASSPGQGRTDTQYF. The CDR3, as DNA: TGTGCCAGCAGCCCGGGACAGGGTCGCACAGATACGCAGTATTTT.

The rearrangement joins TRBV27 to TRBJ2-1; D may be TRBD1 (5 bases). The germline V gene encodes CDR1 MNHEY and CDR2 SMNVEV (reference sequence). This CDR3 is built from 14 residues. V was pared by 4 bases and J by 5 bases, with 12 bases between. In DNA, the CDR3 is TGTGCCAGCAGTTATATTAACAGGAACAATGAGCAGTTCTTC. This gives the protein CASSYINRNNEQFF.

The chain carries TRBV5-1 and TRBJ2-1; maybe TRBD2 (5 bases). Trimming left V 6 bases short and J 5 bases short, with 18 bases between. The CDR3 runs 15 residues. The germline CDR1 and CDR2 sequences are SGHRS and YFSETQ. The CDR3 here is CASNLQLGPNNEQFF. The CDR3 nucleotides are TGCGCCAGCAACCTCCAACTAGGGCCAAACAATGAGCAGTTCTTC.

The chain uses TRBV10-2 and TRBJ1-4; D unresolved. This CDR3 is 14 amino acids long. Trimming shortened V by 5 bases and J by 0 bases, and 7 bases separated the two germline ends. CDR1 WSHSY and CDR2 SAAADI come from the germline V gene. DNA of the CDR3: TGCGCCAGCAGTACACCCGCAACTAATGAAAAACTGTTTTTT. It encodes CASSTPATNEKLFF.

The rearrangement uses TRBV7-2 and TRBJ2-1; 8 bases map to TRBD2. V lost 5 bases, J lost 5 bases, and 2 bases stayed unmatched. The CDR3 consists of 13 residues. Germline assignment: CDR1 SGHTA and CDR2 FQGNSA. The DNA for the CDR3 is TGTGCCAGCAGCCTGACTAGCGACAATGAGCAGTTCTTC. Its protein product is CASSLTSDNEQFF.

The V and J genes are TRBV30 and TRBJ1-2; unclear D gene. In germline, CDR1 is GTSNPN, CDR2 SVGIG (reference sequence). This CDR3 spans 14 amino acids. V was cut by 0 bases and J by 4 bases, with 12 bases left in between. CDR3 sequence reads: CAWSVAEAGYGYTF. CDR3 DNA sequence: TGTGCCTGGAGTGTGGCGGAGGCGGGCTATGGCTACACCTTC.

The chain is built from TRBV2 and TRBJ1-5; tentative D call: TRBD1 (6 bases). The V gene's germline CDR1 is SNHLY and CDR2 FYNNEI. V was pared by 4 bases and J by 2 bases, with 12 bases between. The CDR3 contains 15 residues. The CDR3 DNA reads TGTGCCAGCAGTGGGCCACAGGGCGGCAATCAGCCCCAGCATTTT. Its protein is CASSGPQGGNQPQHF.

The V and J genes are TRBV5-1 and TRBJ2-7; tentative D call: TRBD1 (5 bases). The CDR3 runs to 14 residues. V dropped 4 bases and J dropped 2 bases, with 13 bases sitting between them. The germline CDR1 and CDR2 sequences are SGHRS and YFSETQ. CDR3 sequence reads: CASSDKSDTYEQYF. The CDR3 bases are TGCGCCAGCAGCGATAAGTCGGACACCTACGAGCAGTACTTC.

The CDR3 region is CASSSEGRGDTQYF. The DNA for the CDR3 is TGTGCCAGCAGCTCAGAAGGGCGAGGAGATACGCAGTATTTT. The rearrangement links TRBV7-6 to TRBJ2-3; D gene ambiguous. The CDR3 consists of 14 residues. The germline gives CDR1 SGHVS, CDR2 FNYEAQ. The V end was cut by 4 bases, the J end by 5 bases, with 13 bases between.

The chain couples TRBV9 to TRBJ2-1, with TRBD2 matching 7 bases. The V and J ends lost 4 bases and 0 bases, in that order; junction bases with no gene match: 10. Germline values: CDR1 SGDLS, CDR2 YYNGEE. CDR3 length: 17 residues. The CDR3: CASSPSLGGGSYNEQFF. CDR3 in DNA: TGTGCCAGCAGCCCCAGCCTTGGCGGGGGCTCCTACAATGAGCAGTTCTTC. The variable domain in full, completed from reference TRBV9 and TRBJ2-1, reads DSGVTQTPKHLITATGQRVTLRCSPRSGDLSVYWYQQSLDQGLQFLIQYYNGEERAKGNILERFSAQQFPDLHSELNLSSLELGDSALYFCASSPSLGGGSYNEQFFGPGTRLTVL.

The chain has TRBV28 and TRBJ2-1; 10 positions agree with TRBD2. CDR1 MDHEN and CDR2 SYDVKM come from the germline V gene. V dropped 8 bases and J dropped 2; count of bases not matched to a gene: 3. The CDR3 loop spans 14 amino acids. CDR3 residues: CASQREGTYNEQFF. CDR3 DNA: TGTGCCAGCCAGCGGGAGGGGACCTACAATGAGCAGTTCTTC. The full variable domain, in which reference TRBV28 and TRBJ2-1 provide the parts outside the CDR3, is DVKVTQSSRYLVKRTGEKVFLECVQDMDHENMFWYRQDPGLGLRLIYFSYDVKMKEKGDIPEGYSVSREKKERFSLILESASTNQTSMYLCASQREGTYNEQFFGPGTRLTVL.

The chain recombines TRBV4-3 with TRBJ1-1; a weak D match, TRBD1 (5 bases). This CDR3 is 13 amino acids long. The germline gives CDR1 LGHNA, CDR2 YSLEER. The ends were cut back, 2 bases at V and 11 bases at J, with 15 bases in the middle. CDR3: CASSQSSAGAAFF. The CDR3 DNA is TGCGCCAGCAGCCAATCCTCAGCCGGGGCGGCTTTCTTT.

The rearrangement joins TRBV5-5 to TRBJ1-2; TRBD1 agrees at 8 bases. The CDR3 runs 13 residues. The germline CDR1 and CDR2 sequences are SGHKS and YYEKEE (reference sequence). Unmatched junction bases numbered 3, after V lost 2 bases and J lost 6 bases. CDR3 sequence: CASSLPGGDGYTF. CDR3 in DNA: TGTGCCAGCAGCTTACCAGGGGGCGATGGCTACACCTTC. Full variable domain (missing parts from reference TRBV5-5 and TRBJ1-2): DAGVTQSPTHLIKTRGQQVTLRCSPISGHKSVSWYQQVLGQGPQFIFQYYEKEERGRGNFPDRFSARQFPNYSSELNVNALLLGDSALYLCASSLPGGDGYTFGSGTRLTVV.

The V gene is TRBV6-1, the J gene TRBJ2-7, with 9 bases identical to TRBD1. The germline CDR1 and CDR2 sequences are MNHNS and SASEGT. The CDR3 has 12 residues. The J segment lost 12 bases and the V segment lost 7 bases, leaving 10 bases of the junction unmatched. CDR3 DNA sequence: TGTGCCAGCACGTCACAGGGGGCTGCGGCGTACTTC. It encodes CASTSQGAAAYF.

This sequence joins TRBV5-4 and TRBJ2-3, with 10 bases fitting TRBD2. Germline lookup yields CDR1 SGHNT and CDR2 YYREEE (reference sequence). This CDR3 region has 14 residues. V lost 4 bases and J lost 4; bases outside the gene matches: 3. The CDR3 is CASSRLAGADTQYF. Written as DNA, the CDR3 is TGTGCCAGCAGCCGCCTAGCGGGAGCAGATACGCAGTATTTT. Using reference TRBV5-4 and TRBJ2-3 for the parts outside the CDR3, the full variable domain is ETGVTQSPTHLIKTRGQQVTLRCSSQSGHNTVSWYQQALGQGPQFIFQYYREEENGRGNFPPRFSGLQFPNYSSELNVNALELDDSALYLCASSRLAGADTQYFGPGTRLTVL.

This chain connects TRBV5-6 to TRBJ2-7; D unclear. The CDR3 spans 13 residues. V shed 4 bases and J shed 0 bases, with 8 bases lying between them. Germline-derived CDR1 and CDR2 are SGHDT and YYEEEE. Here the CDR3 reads CASSGLSSYEQYF. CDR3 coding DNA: TGTGCCAGCAGCGGTTTAAGCTCCTACGAGCAGTACTTC.

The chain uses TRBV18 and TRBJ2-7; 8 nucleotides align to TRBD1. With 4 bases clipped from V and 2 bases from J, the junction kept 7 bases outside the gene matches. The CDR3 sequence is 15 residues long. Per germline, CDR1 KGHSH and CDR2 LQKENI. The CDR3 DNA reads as TGTGCCAGCTCACGGTCGACAGGGGAAACCTACGAGCAGTACTTC. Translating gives CASSRSTGETYEQYF.

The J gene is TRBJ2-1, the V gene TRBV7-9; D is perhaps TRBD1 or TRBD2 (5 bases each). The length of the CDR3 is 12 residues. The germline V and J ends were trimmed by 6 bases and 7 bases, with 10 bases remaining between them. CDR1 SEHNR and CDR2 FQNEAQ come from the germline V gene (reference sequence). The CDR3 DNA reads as TGTGCCAGCAGTCGGGACCAAAATGAGCAGTTCTTC. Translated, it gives CASSRDQNEQFF.

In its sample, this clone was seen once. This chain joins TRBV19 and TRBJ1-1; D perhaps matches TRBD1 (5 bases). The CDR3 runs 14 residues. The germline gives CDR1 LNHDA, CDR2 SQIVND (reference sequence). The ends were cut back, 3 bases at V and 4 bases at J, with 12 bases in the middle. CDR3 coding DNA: TGTGCCAGTAGTATGGCTCAGGGTCGCACTGAAGCTTTCTTT. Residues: CASSMAQGRTEAFF.

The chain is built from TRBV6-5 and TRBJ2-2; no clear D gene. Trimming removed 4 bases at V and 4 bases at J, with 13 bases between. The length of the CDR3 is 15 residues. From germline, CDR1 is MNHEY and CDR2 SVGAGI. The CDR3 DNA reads TGTGCCAGCAGTTTATTACAAGGGTCCACCGGGGAGCTGTTTTTT. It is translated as CASSLLQGSTGELFF.

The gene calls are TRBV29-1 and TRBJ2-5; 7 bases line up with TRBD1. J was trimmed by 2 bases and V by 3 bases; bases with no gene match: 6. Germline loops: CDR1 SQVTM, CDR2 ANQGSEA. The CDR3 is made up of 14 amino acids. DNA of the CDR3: TGCAGCGTTGATGGTTGGGGACAGCAAGAGACCCAGTACTTC. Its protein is CSVDGWGQQETQYF.

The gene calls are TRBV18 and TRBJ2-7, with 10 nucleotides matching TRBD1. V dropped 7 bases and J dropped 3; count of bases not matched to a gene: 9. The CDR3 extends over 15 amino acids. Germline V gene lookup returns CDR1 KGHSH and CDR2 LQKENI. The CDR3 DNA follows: TGTGCCAGCTTATCCCGACAGGGGGCTAGCTACGAGCAGTACTTC. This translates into CASLSRQGASYEQYF.

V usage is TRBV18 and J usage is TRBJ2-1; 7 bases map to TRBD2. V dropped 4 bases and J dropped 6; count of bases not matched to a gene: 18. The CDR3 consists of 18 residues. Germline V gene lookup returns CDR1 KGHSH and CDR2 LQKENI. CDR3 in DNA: TGTGCCAGCTCACGTCTCGCGGGAGAGGTCATGTCCAGCAATGAGCAGTTCTTC. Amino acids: CASSRLAGEVMSSNEQFF.

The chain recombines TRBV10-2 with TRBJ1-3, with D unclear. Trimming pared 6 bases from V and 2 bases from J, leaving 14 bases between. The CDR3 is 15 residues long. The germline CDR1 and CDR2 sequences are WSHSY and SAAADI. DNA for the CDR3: TGCGCCAGCAGGGAACAGAGTGCGGCTGGAAACACCATATATTTT. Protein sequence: CASREQSAAGNTIYF.

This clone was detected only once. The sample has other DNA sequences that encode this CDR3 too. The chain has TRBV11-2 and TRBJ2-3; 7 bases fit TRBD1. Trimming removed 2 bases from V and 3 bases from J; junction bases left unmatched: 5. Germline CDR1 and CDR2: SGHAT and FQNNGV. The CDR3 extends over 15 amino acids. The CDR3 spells CASSLQGVGTDTQYF. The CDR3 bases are TGTGCCAGCAGCTTACAGGGGGTGGGAACAGATACGCAGTATTTT. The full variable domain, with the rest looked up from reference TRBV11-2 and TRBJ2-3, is EAGVAQSPRYKIIEKRQSVAFWCNPISGHATLYWYQQILGQGPKLLIQFQNNGVVDDSQLPKDRFSAERLKGVDSTLKIQPAKLEDSAVYLCASSLQGVGTDTQYFGPGTRLTVL.

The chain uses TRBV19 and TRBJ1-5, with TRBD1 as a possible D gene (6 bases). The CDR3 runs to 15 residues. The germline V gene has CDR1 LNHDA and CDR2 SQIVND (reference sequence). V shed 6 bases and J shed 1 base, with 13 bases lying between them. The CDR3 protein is CASRTGARSNQPQHF. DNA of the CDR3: TGTGCCAGTAGAACGGGGGCGCGAAGCAATCAGCCCCAGCATTTT.

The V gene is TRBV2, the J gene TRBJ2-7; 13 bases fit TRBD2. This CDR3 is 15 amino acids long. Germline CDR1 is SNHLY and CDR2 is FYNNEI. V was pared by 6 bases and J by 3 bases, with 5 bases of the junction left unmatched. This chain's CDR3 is CASRNGLAGDYEQYF. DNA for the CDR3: TGTGCCAGCAGGAACGGACTAGCGGGAGACTACGAGCAGTACTTC.